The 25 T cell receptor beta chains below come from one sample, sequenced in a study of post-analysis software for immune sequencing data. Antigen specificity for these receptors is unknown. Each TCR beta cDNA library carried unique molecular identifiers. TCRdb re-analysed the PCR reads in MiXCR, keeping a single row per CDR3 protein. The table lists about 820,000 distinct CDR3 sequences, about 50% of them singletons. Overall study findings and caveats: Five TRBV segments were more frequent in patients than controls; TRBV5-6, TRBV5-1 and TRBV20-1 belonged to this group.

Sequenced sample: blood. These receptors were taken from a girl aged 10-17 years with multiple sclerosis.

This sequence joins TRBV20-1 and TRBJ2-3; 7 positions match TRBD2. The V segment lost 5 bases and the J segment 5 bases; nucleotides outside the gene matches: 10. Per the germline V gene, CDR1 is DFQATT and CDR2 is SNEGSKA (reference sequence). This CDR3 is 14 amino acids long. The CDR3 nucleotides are TGCAGTGCTTCCCCGGGACTAAATGGAGATACGCAGTATTTT. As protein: CSASPGLNGDTQYF.

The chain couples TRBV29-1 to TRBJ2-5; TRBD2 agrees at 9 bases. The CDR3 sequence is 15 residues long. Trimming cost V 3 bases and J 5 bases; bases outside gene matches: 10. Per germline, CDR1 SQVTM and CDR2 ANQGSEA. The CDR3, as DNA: TGCAGCGTTGATCTAGCGGGGACCTTCGGGGAGACCCAGTACTTC. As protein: CSVDLAGTFGETQYF.

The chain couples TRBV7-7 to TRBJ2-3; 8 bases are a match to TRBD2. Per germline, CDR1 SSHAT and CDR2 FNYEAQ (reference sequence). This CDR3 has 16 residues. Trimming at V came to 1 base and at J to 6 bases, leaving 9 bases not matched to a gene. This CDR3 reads CASSLEAGGPLDTQYF. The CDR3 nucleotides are TGTGCCAGCAGCTTAGAGGCGGGGGGCCCCCTTGATACGCAGTATTTT.

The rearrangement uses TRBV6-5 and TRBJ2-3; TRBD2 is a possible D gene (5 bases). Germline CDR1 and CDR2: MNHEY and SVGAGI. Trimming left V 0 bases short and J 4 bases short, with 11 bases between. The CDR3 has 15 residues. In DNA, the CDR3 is TGTGCCAGCAGTTACTCTGGGAGACGGTCAGATACGCAGTATTTT. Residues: CASSYSGRRSDTQYF.

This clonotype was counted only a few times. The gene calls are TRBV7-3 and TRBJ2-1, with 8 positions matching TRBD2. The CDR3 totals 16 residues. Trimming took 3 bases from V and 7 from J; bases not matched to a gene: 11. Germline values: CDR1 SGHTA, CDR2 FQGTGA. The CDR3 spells CASSFGRTSPTNEQFF. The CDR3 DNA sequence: TGTGCCAGCAGCTTCGGGAGGACTAGCCCGACAAATGAGCAGTTCTTC.

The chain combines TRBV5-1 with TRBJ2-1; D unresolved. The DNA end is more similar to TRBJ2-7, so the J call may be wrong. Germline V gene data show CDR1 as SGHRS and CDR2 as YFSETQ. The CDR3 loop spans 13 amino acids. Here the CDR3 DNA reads TGCGCCAGCAGCTTGGGGTCTTACAATGAGCAGTACTTC. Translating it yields CASSLGSYNEQYF.

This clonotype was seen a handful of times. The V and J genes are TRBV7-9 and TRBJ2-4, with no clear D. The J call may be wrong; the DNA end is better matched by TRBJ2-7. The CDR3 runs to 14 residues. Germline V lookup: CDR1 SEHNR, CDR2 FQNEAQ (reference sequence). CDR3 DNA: TGTGCCAGCAGCTTGATAGTAGGGTCCTACGAGCAGTACTTC. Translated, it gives CASSLIVGSYEQYF.

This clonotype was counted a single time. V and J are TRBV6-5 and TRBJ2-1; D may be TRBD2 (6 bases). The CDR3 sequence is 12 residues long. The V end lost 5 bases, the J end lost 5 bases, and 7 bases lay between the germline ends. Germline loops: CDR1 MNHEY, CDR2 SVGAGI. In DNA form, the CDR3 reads TGTGCCAGCAGTGGGACTCACAATGAGCAGTTCTTC. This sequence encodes CASSGTHNEQFF.

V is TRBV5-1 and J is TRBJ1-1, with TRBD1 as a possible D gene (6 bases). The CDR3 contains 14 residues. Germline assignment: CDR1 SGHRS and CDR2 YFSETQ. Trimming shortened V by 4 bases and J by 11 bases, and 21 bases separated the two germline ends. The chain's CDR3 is CASSLEGGGAMAFF. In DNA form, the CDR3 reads TGCGCCAGCAGCCTGGAAGGTGGGGGCGCGATGGCTTTCTTT. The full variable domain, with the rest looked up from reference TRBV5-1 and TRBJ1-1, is KAGVTQTPRYLIKTRGQQVTLSCSPISGHRSVSWYQQTPGQGLQFLFEYFSETQRNKGNFPGRFSGRQFSNSRSEMNVSTLELGDSALYLCASSLEGGGAMAFFGQGTRLTVV.

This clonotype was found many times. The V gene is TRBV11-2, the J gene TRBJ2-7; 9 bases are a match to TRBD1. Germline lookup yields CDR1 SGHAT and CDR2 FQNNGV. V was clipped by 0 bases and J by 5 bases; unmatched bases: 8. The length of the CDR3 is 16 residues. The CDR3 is CASSLDQGTGSDEQYF. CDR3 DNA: TGTGCCAGCAGCTTAGATCAAGGGACAGGGTCCGACGAGCAGTACTTC. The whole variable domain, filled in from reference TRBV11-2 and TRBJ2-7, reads EAGVAQSPRYKIIEKRQSVAFWCNPISGHATLYWYQQILGQGPKLLIQFQNNGVVDDSQLPKDRFSAERLKGVDSTLKIQPAKLEDSAVYLCASSLDQGTGSDEQYFGPGTRLTVT.

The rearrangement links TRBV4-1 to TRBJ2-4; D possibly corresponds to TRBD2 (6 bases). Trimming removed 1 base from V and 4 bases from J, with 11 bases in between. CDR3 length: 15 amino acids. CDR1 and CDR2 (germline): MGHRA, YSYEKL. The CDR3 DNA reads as TGCGCCAGCAGCCAAGCGGGAGTGGCAAAAAACATTCAGTACTTC. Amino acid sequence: CASSQAGVAKNIQYF.

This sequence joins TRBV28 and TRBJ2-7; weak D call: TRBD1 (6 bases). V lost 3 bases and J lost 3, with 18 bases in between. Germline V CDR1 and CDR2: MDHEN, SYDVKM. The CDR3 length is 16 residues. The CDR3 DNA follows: TGTGCCAGCAGTTTGCCGGACAGCAATCAGAACTACGAGCAGTACTTC. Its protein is CASSLPDSNQNYEQYF.

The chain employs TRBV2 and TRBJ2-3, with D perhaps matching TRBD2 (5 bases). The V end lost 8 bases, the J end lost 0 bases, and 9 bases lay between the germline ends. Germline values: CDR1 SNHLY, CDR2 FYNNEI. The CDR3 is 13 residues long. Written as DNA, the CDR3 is TGTGCCAGCGGACTCGAGAGCACAGATACGCAGTATTTT. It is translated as CASGLESTDTQYF.

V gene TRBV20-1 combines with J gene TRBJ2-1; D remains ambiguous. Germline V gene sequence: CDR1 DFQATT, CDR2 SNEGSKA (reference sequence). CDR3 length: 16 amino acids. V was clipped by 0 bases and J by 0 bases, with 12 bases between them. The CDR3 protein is CSARDLRSPSYNEQFF. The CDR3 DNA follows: TGCAGTGCTAGAGATCTAAGATCCCCCTCCTACAATGAGCAGTTCTTC.

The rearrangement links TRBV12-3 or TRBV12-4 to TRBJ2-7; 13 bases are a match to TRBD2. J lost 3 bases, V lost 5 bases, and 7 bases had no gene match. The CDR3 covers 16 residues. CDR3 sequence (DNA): TGTGCCAGCAGTCCGAACCGGACTAGCGGGAGCTACGAGCAGTACTTC. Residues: CASSPNRTSGSYEQYF.

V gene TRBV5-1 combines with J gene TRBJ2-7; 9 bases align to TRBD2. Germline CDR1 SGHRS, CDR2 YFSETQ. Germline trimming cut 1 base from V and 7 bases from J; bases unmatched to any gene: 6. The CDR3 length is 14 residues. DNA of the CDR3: TGCGCCAGCAGCTTGCGCGGGGGGGCGTGGGAGCAGTACTTC. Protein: CASSLRGGAWEQYF.

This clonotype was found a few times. DNA of the CDR3: TGTGCCAGCTCACCACCCGGGCAGGGCCAAGAGACCCAGTACTTC. Translation: CASSPPGQGQETQYF. V usage is TRBV18 and J usage is TRBJ2-5, with D perhaps matching TRBD1 (5 bases). This CDR3 contains 15 residues. Germline V gene sequence: CDR1 KGHSH, CDR2 LQKENI. Trimming took 0 bases from V and 1 from J, leaving 9 bases between them.

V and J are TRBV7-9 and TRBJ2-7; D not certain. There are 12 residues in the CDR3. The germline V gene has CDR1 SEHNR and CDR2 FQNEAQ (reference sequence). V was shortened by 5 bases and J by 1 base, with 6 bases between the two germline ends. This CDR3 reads CASSKQSYEQYF. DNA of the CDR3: TGTGCCAGCAGCAAGCAGTCCTACGAGCAGTACTTC.

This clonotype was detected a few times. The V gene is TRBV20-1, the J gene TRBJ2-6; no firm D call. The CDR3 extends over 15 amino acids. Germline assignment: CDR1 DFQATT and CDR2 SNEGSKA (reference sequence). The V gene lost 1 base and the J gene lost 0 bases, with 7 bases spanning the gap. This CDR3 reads CSARGQVSGANVLTF. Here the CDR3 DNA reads TGCAGTGCTAGAGGACAAGTCTCTGGGGCCAACGTCCTGACTTTC.

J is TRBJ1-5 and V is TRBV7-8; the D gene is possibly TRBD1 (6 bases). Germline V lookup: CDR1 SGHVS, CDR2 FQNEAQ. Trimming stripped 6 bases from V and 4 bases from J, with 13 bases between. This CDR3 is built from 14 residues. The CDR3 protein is CASRLGAENQPQHF. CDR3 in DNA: TGTGCCAGCAGGCTGGGGGCTGAGAATCAGCCCCAGCATTTT. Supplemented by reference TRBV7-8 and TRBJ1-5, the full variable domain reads GAGVSQSPRYKVAKRGQDVALRCDPISGHVSLFWYQQALGQGPEFLTYFQNEAQLDKSGLPSDRFFAERPEGSVSTLKIQRTQQEDSAVYLCASRLGAENQPQHFGDGTRLSIL.

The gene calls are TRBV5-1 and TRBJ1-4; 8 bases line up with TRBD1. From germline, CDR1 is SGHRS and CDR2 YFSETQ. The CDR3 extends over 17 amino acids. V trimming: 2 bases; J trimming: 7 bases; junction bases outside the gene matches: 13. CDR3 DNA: TGCGCCAGCAGCTTAACAGGGGGTATAGGGATCGGTGAAAAACTGTTTTTT. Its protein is CASSLTGGIGIGEKLFF.

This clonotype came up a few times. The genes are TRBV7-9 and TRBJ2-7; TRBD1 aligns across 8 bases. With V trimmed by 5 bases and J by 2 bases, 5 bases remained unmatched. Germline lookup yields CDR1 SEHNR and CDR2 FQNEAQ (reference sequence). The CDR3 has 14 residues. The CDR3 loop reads CASSPQTGAYEQYF. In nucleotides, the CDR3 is TGTGCCAGCAGCCCTCAGACAGGGGCCTACGAGCAGTACTTC.

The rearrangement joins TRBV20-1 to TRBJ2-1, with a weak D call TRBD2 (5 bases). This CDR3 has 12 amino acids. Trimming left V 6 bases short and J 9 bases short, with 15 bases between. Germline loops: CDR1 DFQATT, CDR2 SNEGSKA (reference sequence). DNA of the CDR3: TGCAGTGCCTCGGCATATAGCGTTGAGCAGTTCTTC. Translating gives CSASAYSVEQFF.

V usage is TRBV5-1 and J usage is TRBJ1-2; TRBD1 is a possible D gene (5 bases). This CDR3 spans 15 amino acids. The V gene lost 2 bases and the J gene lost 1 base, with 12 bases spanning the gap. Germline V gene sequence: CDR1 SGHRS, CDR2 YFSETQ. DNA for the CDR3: TGCGCCAGCAGCTTAGGCACAGGAGTTAACTATGGCTACACCTTC. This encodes CASSLGTGVNYGYTF.

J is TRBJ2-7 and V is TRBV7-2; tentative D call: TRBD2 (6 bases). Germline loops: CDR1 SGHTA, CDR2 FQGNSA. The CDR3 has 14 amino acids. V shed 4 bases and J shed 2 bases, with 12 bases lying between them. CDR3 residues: CASSYYTGAYEQYF. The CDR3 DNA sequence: TGTGCCAGCAGCTACTACACGGGGGCCTACGAGCAGTACTTC.